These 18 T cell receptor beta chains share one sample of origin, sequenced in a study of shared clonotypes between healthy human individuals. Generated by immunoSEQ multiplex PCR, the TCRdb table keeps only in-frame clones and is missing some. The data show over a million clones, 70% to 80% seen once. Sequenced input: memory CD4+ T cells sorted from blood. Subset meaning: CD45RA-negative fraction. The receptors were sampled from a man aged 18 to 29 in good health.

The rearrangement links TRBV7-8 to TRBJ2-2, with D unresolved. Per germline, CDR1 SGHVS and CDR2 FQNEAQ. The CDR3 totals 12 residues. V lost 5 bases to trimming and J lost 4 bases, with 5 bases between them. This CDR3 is CASSPVTGELFF. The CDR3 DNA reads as TGTGCCAGCAGCCCCGTCACCGGGGAGCTGTTTTTT.

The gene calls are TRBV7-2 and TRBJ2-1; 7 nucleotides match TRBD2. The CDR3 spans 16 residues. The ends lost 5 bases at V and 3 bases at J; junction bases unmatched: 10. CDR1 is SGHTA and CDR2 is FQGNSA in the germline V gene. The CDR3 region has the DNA TGTGCCAGCAGCCTTACTAGCGCGATCCTCTACAATGAGCAGTTCTTC. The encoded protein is CASSLTSAILYNEQFF.

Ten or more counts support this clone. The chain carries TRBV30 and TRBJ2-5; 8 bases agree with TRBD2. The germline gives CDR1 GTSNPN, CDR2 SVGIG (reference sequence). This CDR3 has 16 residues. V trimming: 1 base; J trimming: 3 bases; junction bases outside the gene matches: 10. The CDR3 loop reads CAWSGGASGWKETQYF. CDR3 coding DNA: TGTGCCTGGAGTGGGGGGGCTAGCGGGTGGAAAGAGACCCAGTACTTC.

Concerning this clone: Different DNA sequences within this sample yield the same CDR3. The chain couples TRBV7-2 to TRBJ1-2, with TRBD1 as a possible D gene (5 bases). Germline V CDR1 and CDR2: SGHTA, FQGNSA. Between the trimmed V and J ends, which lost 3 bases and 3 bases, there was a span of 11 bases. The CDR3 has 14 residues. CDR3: CASSFPQGHYGYTF. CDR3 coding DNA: TGTGCCAGCAGCTTTCCCCAGGGACACTATGGCTACACCTTC.

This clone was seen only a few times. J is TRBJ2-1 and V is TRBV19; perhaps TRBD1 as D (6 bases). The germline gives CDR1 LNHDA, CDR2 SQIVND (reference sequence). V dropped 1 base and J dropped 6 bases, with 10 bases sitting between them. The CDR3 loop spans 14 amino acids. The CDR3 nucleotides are TGTGCCAGTAGTATAGCCAGGGGTGGCAATGAGCAGTTCTTC. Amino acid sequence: CASSIARGGNEQFF.

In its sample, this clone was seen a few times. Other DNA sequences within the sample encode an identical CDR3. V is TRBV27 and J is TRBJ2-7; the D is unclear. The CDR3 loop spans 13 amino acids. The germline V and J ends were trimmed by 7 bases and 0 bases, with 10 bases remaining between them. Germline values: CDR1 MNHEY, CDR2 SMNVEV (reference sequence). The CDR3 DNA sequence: TGTGCCAGCAAGGTTCCCAACTCCTACGAGCAGTACTTC. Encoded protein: CASKVPNSYEQYF.

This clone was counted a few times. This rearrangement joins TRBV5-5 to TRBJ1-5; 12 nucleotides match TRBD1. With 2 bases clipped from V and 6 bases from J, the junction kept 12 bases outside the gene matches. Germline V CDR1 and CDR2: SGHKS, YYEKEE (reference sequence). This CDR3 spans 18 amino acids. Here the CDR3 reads CASSFGPGQGAFGQPQHF. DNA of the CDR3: TGTGCCAGCAGCTTTGGGCCGGGACAGGGGGCGTTCGGTCAGCCCCAGCATTTT.

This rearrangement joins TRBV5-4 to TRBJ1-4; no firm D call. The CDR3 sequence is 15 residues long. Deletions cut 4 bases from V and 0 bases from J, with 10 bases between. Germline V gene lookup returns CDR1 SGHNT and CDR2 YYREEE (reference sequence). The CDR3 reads CASSQHSTTNEKLFF. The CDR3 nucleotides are TGTGCCAGCAGCCAACACAGCACAACTAATGAAAAACTGTTTTTT. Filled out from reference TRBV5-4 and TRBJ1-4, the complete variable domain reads ETGVTQSPTHLIKTRGQQVTLRCSSQSGHNTVSWYQQALGQGPQFIFQYYREEENGRGNFPPRFSGLQFPNYSSELNVNALELDDSALYLCASSQHSTTNEKLFFGSGTQLSVL.

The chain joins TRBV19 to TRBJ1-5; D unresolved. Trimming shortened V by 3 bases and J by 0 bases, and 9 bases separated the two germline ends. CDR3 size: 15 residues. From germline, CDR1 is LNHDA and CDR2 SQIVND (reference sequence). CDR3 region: CASSMIGLSNQPQHF. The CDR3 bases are TGTGCCAGTAGTATGATAGGGCTTAGCAATCAGCCCCAGCATTTT.

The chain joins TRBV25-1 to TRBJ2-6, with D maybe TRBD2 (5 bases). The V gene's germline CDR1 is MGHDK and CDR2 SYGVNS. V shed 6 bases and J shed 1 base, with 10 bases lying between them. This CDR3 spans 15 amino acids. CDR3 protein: CASREAASGANVLTF. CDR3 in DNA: TGTGCCAGCAGGGAGGCGGCTTCTGGGGCCAACGTCCTGACTTTC.

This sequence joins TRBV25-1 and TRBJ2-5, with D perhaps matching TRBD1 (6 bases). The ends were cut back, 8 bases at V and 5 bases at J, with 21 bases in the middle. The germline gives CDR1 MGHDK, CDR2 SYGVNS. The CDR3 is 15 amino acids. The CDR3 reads CASLLSGRGVETQYF. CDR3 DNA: TGTGCCAGCCTTCTAAGCGGCAGGGGCGTTGAGACCCAGTACTTC.

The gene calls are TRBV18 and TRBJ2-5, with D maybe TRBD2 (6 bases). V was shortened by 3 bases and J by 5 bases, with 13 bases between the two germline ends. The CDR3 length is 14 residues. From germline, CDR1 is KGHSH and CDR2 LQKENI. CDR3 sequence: CASSPRRDDETQYF. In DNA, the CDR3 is TGTGCCAGCTCACCTCGGCGGGACGATGAGACCCAGTACTTC.

CDR3 loop: CASSPPRTAPYRKSQYF. The CDR3 region has the DNA TGTGCCAGCTCACCACCGAGAACGGCCCCCTATCGCAAGTCCCAGTACTTC. The chain recombines TRBV18 with TRBJ2-5; no clear D. CDR3 length: 17 residues. Germline V gives CDR1 KGHSH, CDR2 LQKENI. V gave up 0 bases and J gave up 9 bases, with 23 bases separating them.

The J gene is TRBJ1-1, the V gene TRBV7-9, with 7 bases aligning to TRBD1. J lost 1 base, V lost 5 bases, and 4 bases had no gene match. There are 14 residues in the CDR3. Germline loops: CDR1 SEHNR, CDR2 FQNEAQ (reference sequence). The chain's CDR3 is CASSAGQQNTEAFF. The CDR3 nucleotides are TGTGCCAGCAGCGCGGGACAGCAGAACACTGAAGCTTTCTTT.

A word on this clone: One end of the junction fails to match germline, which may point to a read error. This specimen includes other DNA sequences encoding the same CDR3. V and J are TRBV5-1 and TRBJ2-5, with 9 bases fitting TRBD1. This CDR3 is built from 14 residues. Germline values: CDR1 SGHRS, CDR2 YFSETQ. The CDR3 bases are TGCGCCAGCAGCTTAGGGACAGGGAAAGAGACTCAGTACTTC. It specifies CASSLGTGKETQYF.

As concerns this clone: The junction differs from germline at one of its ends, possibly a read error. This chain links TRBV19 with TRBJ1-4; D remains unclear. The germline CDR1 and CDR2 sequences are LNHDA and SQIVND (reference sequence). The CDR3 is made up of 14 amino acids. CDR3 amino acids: CASSIGREPEKLFF. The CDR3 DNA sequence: TGTGCCAGTAGCATAGGCCGGGAACCCGAAAAACTGTTTTTT.

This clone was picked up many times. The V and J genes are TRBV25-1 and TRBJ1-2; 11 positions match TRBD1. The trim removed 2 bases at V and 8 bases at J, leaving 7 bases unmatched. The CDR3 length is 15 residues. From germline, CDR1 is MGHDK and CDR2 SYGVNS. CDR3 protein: CASSEIGDRGKGYTF. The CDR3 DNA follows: TGTGCCAGCAGTGAAATAGGGGACAGGGGGAAAGGCTACACCTTC.

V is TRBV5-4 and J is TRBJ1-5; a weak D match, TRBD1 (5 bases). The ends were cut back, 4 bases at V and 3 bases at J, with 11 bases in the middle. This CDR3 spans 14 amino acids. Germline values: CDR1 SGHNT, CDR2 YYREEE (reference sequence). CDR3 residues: CASSPTGLNQPQHF. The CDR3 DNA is TGTGCCAGCAGCCCTACAGGCCTCAATCAGCCCCAGCATTTT.